Listed below are T cell receptor beta chains from one sample, sequenced in a study of vaccination effects on CD4 cells after COVID-19. Profiling relied on immunoSEQ multiplex PCR, and the TCRdb table lists in-frame clones only, not all of them. The table has tens of thousands of clones, approximately 72% seen once; the top ten hold 10% to 13%. For these receptors, no antigen is known. Sample: CD4+ T cells from PBMCs cultured with HCoV-NL63 spike peptides, taken after COVID-19 vaccination. The receptors stem from a human donor who received a COVID-19 vaccine. The CDR3 runs from the conserved cysteine through the conserved F or W. Fields, in order: J gene, V gene, CDR3 protein.

>TRBJ2-7|TRBV12-3/TRBV12-4
CASSPRPSYEQYF
>TRBJ1-5|TRBV5-1
CASKVGTGAQPQHF
>TRBJ2-2|TRBV5-1
CASRTPGTSSTGELFF
>TRBJ2-1|TRBV12-3/TRBV12-4
CASSSLQGSKFF
>TRBJ1-1|TRBV19
CASSMAPRGLTEAFF
>TRBJ1-1|TRBV3-1/TRBV3-2
CASSRTVNTEAFF
>TRBJ1-1|TRBV6-5
CASETGSNTEAFF
>TRBJ2-3|TRBV11-2
CASSLLSSGRADTQYF
>TRBJ2-2|TRBV29-1
CSAQLAGNTGELFF
>TRBJ2-1|TRBV11-2
CASSNVGLASPGEQFF
>TRBJ2-2|TRBV6-5
CASRPRRAGELFF
>TRBJ2-1|TRBV18
CASSATGASPYNEQFF
>TRBJ1-6|TRBV9
CASSAQGQGVVSPLHF
>TRBJ1-2|TRBV6-5
CASSYTGPNYGYTF
>TRBJ1-3|TRBV10-1
CASTMDRSGNTIYF
>TRBJ2-1|TRBV6-5
CASSDAGEGGNEQFF
>TRBJ1-2|TRBV30
CASTGTHNNYGYTF